These 17 T cell receptor beta chains were sequenced from one sample in a study of cytomegalovirus exposure and HLA in healthy donors. Here immunoSEQ multiplex PCR was the method, and the copy in TCRdb shows in-frame clones only, minus some. The sample has fewer than 75,000 clones, 95% seen once. Sequencing was done on a sample of PBMCs. The receptors originated from a man aged 18-30 years in good health and CMV-seronegative.

This clone is a singleton in its sample. The CDR3 region has the DNA TGTGCCAGTAGTCTGACCGGGACAGGGGGCTCTCGGGAGCAGTACTTC. Translation gives CASSLTGTGGSREQYF. This sequence joins TRBV19 and TRBJ2-7, with TRBD1 matching 12 bases. The CDR3 loop spans 16 amino acids. With V trimmed by 5 bases and J by 7 bases, 12 bases remained unmatched. Per the germline V gene, CDR1 is LNHDA and CDR2 is SQIVND (reference sequence).

This sequence joins TRBV18 and TRBJ2-7; 9 positions match TRBD2. Trimming at V came to 3 bases and at J to 2 bases, leaving 5 bases not matched to a gene. This CDR3 region has 15 residues. Germline V gene data show CDR1 as KGHSH and CDR2 as LQKENI. The CDR3 nucleotides read TGTGCCAGCTCACCCGGGGTAGCGGGGGCCTACGAGCAGTACTTC. It specifies CASSPGVAGAYEQYF.

The chain couples TRBV20-1 to TRBJ2-7; TRBD1 is a possible D gene (6 bases). V lost 8 bases and J 2 bases, leaving 10 bases between the germline ends. In germline, CDR1 is DFQATT, CDR2 SNEGSKA (reference sequence). The CDR3 is 11 residues long. Here the CDR3 reads CSHQGPYEQYF. The DNA of the CDR3 is TGCAGTCACCAGGGGCCCTACGAGCAGTACTTC.

The V and J genes are TRBV10-3 and TRBJ2-5; tentative D call: TRBD1 (5 bases). Germline CDR1 is ENHRY and CDR2 is SYGVKD. CDR3 length: 13 amino acids. V lost 5 bases to trimming and J lost 4 bases, with 11 bases between them. CDR3 sequence reads: CAISMAGPETQYF. Here the CDR3 DNA reads TGTGCCATCAGTATGGCAGGGCCAGAGACCCAGTACTTC.

The V call is TRBV11-1, the J call TRBJ1-1, with D perhaps matching TRBD1 (5 bases). Trimming shortened V by 8 bases and J by 11 bases, and 24 bases separated the two germline ends. The germline V gene has CDR1 SGHAT and CDR2 FQDESV (reference sequence). The CDR3 covers 14 residues. The CDR3 DNA follows: TGTGCCAGCGATTATCGGGGAGCAGGGAGGCCTGCTTTCTTT. Amino acids: CASDYRGAGRPAFF.

The V gene is TRBV19, the J gene TRBJ2-1; D unclear. The CDR3 runs to 11 residues. V was trimmed by 10 bases and J by 9 bases, leaving 13 bases between them. Per germline, CDR1 LNHDA and CDR2 SQIVND (reference sequence). The CDR3 DNA is TGTGCCACCACCCGAGGTACTGAGCAGTTCTTC. This codes for CATTRGTEQFF.

The chain employs TRBV28 and TRBJ1-1; D might be TRBD1 (6 bases). V lost 4 bases to trimming and J lost 5 bases, with 26 bases between them. Germline-derived CDR1 and CDR2 are MDHEN and SYDVKM. This CDR3 has 18 residues. The CDR3 nucleotides are TGTGCCAGCAGTTATGGCCTTATGTACTTGGTCAGGGGTACTGAAGCTTTCTTT. It yields the protein CASSYGLMYLVRGTEAFF.

The V call is TRBV29-1, the J call TRBJ1-2, with D hard to call. The CDR3 is made up of 15 amino acids. Trimming removed 7 bases from V and 0 bases from J, with 18 bases in between. Per the germline V gene, CDR1 is SQVTM and CDR2 is ANQGSEA. Here the CDR3 DNA reads TGCAGCGCCTCATCTGCACCAAGAGCTAACTATGGCTACACCTTC. Translating it yields CSASSAPRANYGYTF.

The chain recombines TRBV7-9 with TRBJ1-4; D may be TRBD1 (6 bases). Trimming pared 5 bases from V and 7 bases from J, leaving 14 bases between. The CDR3 covers 14 residues. In germline, CDR1 is SEHNR, CDR2 FQNEAQ (reference sequence). CDR3 amino acids: CASSLVQGSEKLFF. DNA of the CDR3: TGTGCCAGCAGCCTCGTCCAGGGGAGTGAAAAACTGTTTTTT.

The rearrangement uses TRBV19 and TRBJ1-5, with a possible D match to TRBD1 (5 bases). This CDR3 has 19 amino acids. V was shortened by 3 bases and J by 0 bases, with 21 bases between the two germline ends. CDR1 is LNHDA and CDR2 is SQIVND in the germline V gene (reference sequence). The DNA of the CDR3 is TGTGCCAGTAGTATCGGCCTCCAACAGGCCACCTATAGCAATCAGCCCCAGCATTTT. Residues: CASSIGLQQATYSNQPQHF.

V is TRBV28 and J is TRBJ2-7, with 8 bases matching TRBD1. Looked up from germline, CDR1 is MDHEN and CDR2 is SYDVKM. The CDR3 consists of 14 residues. V lost 5 bases to trimming and J lost 6 bases; unmatched junction nucleotides: 9. The CDR3 here is CASSQPRGQGEQYF. Written as DNA, the CDR3 is TGTGCCAGCAGTCAACCCAGGGGGCAGGGCGAGCAGTACTTC.

This chain connects TRBV29-1 to TRBJ2-7, with TRBD1 identical over 9 bases. The CDR3 consists of 13 residues. CDR1 and CDR2 from the germline V gene are SQVTM and ANQGSEA. V trimming: 6 bases; J trimming: 1 base; junction bases outside the gene matches: 4. CDR3 coding DNA: TGCAGCGTCAAGACAGGGGGATCCTACGAGCAGTACTTC. Encoded protein: CSVKTGGSYEQYF.

The CDR3 reads CASRTAEGDQYF. The DNA for the CDR3 is TGTGCCAGCAGAACTGCGGAAGGGGACCAGTACTTC. The rearrangement joins TRBV7-9 to TRBJ2-5; TRBD1 is a possible D gene (5 bases). V gave up 6 bases and J gave up 10 bases, with 15 bases separating them. The germline gives CDR1 SEHNR, CDR2 FQNEAQ (reference sequence). The CDR3 is made up of 12 amino acids.

The chain combines TRBV30 with TRBJ1-4; TRBD1 might be the D (5 bases). V was clipped by 5 bases and J by 2 bases, with 6 bases between them. The CDR3 contains 12 residues. Germline values: CDR1 GTSNPN, CDR2 SVGIG (reference sequence). The CDR3 DNA sequence: TGTGCCTGGTCAGGGACTAATGAAAAACTGTTTTTT. The encoded protein is CAWSGTNEKLFF.

The CDR3 spells CASSLDGVATDTQYF. CDR3 DNA: TGTGCCAGCAGCCTGGACGGGGTCGCCACAGATACGCAGTATTTT. This rearrangement joins TRBV6-1 to TRBJ2-3, with D tentatively TRBD2 (5 bases). Germline CDR1 and CDR2: MNHNS and SASEGT. Deletions cut 6 bases from V and 2 bases from J, with 15 bases between. CDR3 length: 15 amino acids.

The V call is TRBV5-1, the J call TRBJ2-7; D is unresolved. CDR1 SGHRS and CDR2 YFSETQ come from the germline V gene. This CDR3 is 12 amino acids long. V lost 0 bases and J 5 bases, leaving 6 bases between the germline ends. The CDR3 DNA reads as TGCGCCAGCAGCTTGGTCGGTAACGAGCAGTACTTC. This encodes CASSLVGNEQYF.

The V gene is TRBV6-6, the J gene TRBJ2-1; 7 bases are shared with TRBD2. Trimming cost V 2 bases and J 2 bases; bases outside gene matches: 0. Germline V lookup: CDR1 MNHNY, CDR2 SVGAGI (reference sequence). This CDR3 is 14 amino acids long. The CDR3 DNA follows: TGTGCCAGCAGTTACGGGGGGGCCTACAATGAGCAGTTCTTC. Translation gives CASSYGGAYNEQFF.